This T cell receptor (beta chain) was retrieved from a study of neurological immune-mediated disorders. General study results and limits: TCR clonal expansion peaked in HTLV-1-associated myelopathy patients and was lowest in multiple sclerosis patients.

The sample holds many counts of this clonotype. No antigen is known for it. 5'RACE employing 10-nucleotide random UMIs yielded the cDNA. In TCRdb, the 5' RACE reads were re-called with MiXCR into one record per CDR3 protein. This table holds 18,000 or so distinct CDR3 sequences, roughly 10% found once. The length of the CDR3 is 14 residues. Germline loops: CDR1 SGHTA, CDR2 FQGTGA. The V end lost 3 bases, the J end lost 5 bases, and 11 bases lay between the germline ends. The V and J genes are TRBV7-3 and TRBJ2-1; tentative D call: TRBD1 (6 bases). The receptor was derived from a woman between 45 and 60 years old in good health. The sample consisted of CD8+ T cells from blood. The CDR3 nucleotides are TGTGCCAGCAGCTTTCTTGGACAGCACAATGAGCAGTTCTTC. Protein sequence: CASSFLGQHNEQFF. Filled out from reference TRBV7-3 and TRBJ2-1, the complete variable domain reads GAGVSQTPSNKVTEKGKYVELRCDPISGHTALYWYRQSLGQGPEFLIYFQGTGAADDSGLPNDRFFAVRPEGSVSTLKIQRTERGDSAVYLCASSFLGQHNEQFFGPGTRLTVL.